Reported below is one TCR beta chain. Its specificity is unknown. The sample originates from a study of blood T cells in healthy people across ages. Whole-study results and caveats: Bulk PBMC profiling left naive and antigen-experienced comparisons inconclusive.

CDR3 size: 14 residues. CDR1 is SQVTM, CDR2 ANQGSEA, per germline. The use of a sample-barcoded 5' primer and a J-beta primer mix characterized a second PCR of roughly 7 to 11 cycles. A 12-random-nucleotide template-switch adaptor tagged each cDNA molecule. TCRdb fed the 5' RACE reads into MiXCR, producing one record per CDR3 protein. The sample holds hundreds of thousands of distinct CDR3 sequences, just under 25% seen once. The data also belong to a second study, concerning T cells of mothers and their children. That publication notes: Versus unrelated pairs, overlap was slightly higher in related mother-child pairs, without reaching significance.

This sequence joins TRBV29-1 and TRBJ2-5, with 12 nucleotides matching TRBD1. The closer fit of TRBJ2-7 to the DNA end suggests the J call may be wrong. The sequencing input was blood. The sequence was collected from a boy aged 5-17 years in good health. The CDR3 bases are TGCAGCGTTGAAACAGGGACAGGGGGCGGCGAGCAGTACTTC. This encodes CSVETGTGGGEQYF.